A selection of T cell receptor beta chains follows, all from one sample in a study of cytomegalovirus exposure and HLA in healthy donors. Profiled with immunoSEQ multiplex PCR; TCRdb holds only in-frame clones, not every one. The table includes approximately 110,000 clones, about 73% detected once. The sample consisted of PBMCs. Receptors originate from a woman aged 40 to 50 in good health and CMV-seronegative. CDR3s include the opening cysteine and the closing phenylalanine or tryptophan. The D gene is left open where the match is weak. Size is stated for part of the rows, as once, few or many counts, or as a class when the clone is expanded.

TRBV18	few	TRBJ2-7	NA	CASSPMPGRGSYEQYF	TGTGCCAGCTCACCAATGCCAGGTCGTGGGAGCTACGAGCAGTACTTC
TRBV28	NA	TRBJ1-2	NA	CASYLSSGVESGYTF	TGTGCCAGCTACCTCTCCTCGGGGGTGGAGAGCGGCTACACCTTC
TRBV4-3	few	TRBJ2-1	TRBD2	CASSPQAGRGSEQFF	TGCGCCAGCAGCCCACAAGCGGGGAGGGGCAGTGAGCAGTTCTTC
TRBV19	NA	TRBJ1-6	TRBD1	CASRQGGYSPLHF	TGTGCCAGTAGACAAGGGGGCTATTCACCCCTCCACTTT
TRBV7-2	NA	TRBJ2-5	NA	CASSFGTRETQYF	TGTGCCAGCAGCTTCGGGACACGAGAGACCCAGTACTTC
TRBV7-9	few	TRBJ2-7	NA	CASSLSSYEQYF	TGTGCCAGCAGCCTTAGCTCCTACGAGCAGTACTTC
TRBV13	once	TRBJ1-2	NA	CASSRMGTTGFLNYGYTF	TGTGCCAGCAGCCGAATGGGGACAACGGGCTTCCTTAACTATGGCTACACCTTC
TRBV7-2	NA	TRBJ1-4	TRBD1	CASSPRGTGNNNANEKLFF	TGTGCCAGCAGCCCAAGGGGGACAGGGAACAATAACGCTAATGAAAAACTGTTTTTT
TRBV5-1	NA	TRBJ2-2	TRBD2	CASSLAGFSGYHTGELFF	TGCGCCAGCAGCTTGGCCGGTTTTAGCGGGTATCACACCGGGGAGCTGTTTTTT
TRBV6-1	once	TRBJ2-3	TRBD1	CASSGTGGPDTQYF	TGTGCCAGCAGTGGGACAGGGGGACCAGATACGCAGTATTTT
TRBV4-3	few	TRBJ1-1	NA	CASSLQGTTEAFF	TGCGCCAGCAGCCTGCAGGGTACAACTGAAGCTTTCTTT
TRBV18	NA	TRBJ1-1	TRBD1	CASSPGQGATDTEAFF	TGTGCCAGCTCACCAGGACAGGGGGCTACCGACACTGAAGCTTTCTTT
TRBV27	once	TRBJ2-3	NA	CASSFLRSTDTQYF	TGTGCCAGCAGTTTTTTGCGGAGCACAGATACGCAGTATTTT
TRBV4-3	NA	TRBJ2-1	TRBD2	CASSQTSGTDNEQFF	TGCGCCAGCAGCCAGACTAGCGGGACAGACAATGAGCAGTTCTTC
TRBV11-2	NA	TRBJ2-5	NA	CASSLAAFQETQYF	TGTGCCAGCAGCTTAGCTGCGTTCCAAGAGACCCAGTACTTC
TRBV6-1	NA	TRBJ2-3	NA	CASSEMTGLAGFTDTQYF	TGTGCCAGCAGTGAAATGACAGGGCTAGCGGGTTTCACAGATACGCAGTATTTT
TRBV4-1	NA	TRBJ1-1	NA	CASSQPRRGTYVEAFF	TGCGCCAGCAGCCAACCTCGCCGGGGAACTTACGTTGAAGCTTTCTTT
TRBV5-4	few	TRBJ2-1	TRBD2	CASSLWGTSGIEQFF	TGTGCCAGCAGCTTGTGGGGGACTAGCGGTATTGAGCAGTTCTTC
TRBV6-5	NA	TRBJ2-2	NA	CASSSQRTGELFF	TGTGCCAGCAGTTCTCAGCGGACCGGGGAGCTGTTTTTT
TRBV9	NA	TRBJ2-1	NA	CASSVVYGGLSYNEQFF	TGTGCCAGTAGCGTAGTCTACGGGGGACTCTCCTACAATGAGCAGTTCTTC
TRBV11-2	NA	TRBJ1-6	NA	CASRPGTNSPLHF	TGTGCCAGCAGGCCCGGGACAAACTCACCCCTCCACTTT
TRBV6-1	NA	TRBJ1-1	NA	CASTYPTGNTEAFF	TGTGCCAGCACCTACCCAACAGGTAACACTGAAGCTTTCTTT
TRBV15	NA	TRBJ2-3	NA	CATSRDGASTDTQYF	TGTGCCACCAGCAGAGATGGGGCGAGCACAGATACGCAGTATTTT
TRBV7-2	NA	TRBJ2-5	TRBD2	CASSLDLAGAGKQYF	TGTGCCAGCAGCTTAGATCTAGCGGGAGCTGGGAAGCAGTACTTC
TRBV7-6	NA	TRBJ2-7	TRBD2	CASSPRLAGSYEQYF	TGTGCCAGCAGCCCTCGACTAGCGGGATCCTACGAGCAGTACTTC
TRBV18	NA	TRBJ1-1	NA	CASSPPAGVRVTEAFF	TGTGCCAGCTCACCTCCCGCCGGGGTTCGGGTCACTGAAGCTTTCTTT
TRBV9	NA	TRBJ1-4	NA	CASSPGWAPGNEKLFF	TGTGCCAGCAGTCCGGGATGGGCGCCCGGGAATGAAAAACTGTTTTTT
TRBV11-2	NA	TRBJ1-1	NA	CASSLAVNAEAFF	TGTGCCAGCAGCTTAGCAGTGAACGCCGAAGCTTTCTTT
TRBV30	once	TRBJ2-5	NA	CAWSSGSQETQYF	TGTGCCTGGAGCTCAGGGTCGCAAGAGACCCAGTACTTC
TRBV2	NA	TRBJ1-5	NA	CASSDRGRQPQHF	TGTGCCAGCAGTGACAGGGGACGGCAGCCCCAGCATTTT
TRBV5-1	NA	TRBJ2-1	TRBD1	CASSLVGDSYNEQFF	TGCGCCAGCAGCTTGGTTGGGGACAGCTACAATGAGCAGTTCTTC
TRBV7-9	once	TRBJ2-7	TRBD1	CASRPTGGRVYEQYF	TGTGCCAGCAGACCCACAGGGGGAAGAGTCTACGAGCAGTACTTC
TRBV6-1	NA	TRBJ2-3	TRBD1	CASLAARGQGTQYF	TGTGCCAGCCTAGCCGCGAGGGGGCAGGGTACGCAGTATTTT
TRBV5-1	NA	TRBJ1-3	TRBD1	CASSSQGGSGNTIYF	TGCGCCAGCAGCTCTCAGGGGGGCTCTGGAAACACCATATATTTT
TRBV5-1	once	TRBJ1-1	TRBD1	CASNLDTGANRVAFF	TGCGCCAGCAATTTGGACACAGGGGCGAATAGGGTGGCTTTCTTT
TRBV7-9	NA	TRBJ2-7	TRBD1	CASSFTGQGSYEQYF	TGTGCCAGCAGCTTTACTGGACAGGGTTCTTACGAGCAGTACTTC
TRBV7-3	once	TRBJ1-1	NA	CASSANSPTEAFF	TGTGCCAGCAGCGCCAACAGCCCCACTGAAGCTTTCTTT
TRBV28	NA	TRBJ1-2	TRBD1	CASSLQTGGGGYTF	TGTGCCAGCAGTTTACAGACAGGGGGCGGGGGCTACACCTTC
TRBV6-1	NA	TRBJ2-1	TRBD2	CASSELAGGYNEQFF	TGTGCCAGCAGTGAACTAGCGGGAGGCTACAATGAGCAGTTCTTC
TRBV6-1	NA	TRBJ1-4	NA	CASTWGPGANEKLFF	TGTGCCAGCACCTGGGGGCCTGGGGCTAATGAAAAACTGTTTTTT
TRBV7-2	NA	TRBJ1-1	NA	CASSFKRGAGYTEAFF	TGTGCCAGCAGCTTCAAACGGGGGGCTGGGTACACTGAAGCTTTCTTT
TRBV6-1	NA	TRBJ1-6	NA	CASSEGGGYNSPLHF	TGTGCCAGCAGTGAAGGGGGAGGGTATAATTCACCCCTCCACTTT
TRBV11-3	NA	TRBJ2-7	NA	CASTERRAPLTYEQYF	TGTGCCAGCACCGAGAGGAGGGCACCCCTAACCTACGAGCAGTACTTC
TRBV19	NA	TRBJ2-3	NA	CASSLDWLHTDTQYF	TGTGCCAGTAGCCTCGATTGGCTGCACACAGATACGCAGTATTTT
TRBV25-1	NA	TRBJ2-7	TRBD2	CASSDPRFGSGRAYEQYF	TGTGCCAGCTCAGACCCCAGGTTTGGTAGCGGGAGGGCCTACGAGCAGTACTTC
TRBV5-6	NA	TRBJ1-6	NA	CASSPQGSNSPLHF	TGTGCCAGCAGCCCACAGGGTTCGAATTCACCCCTCCACTTT
TRBV12-5	NA	TRBJ2-3	NA	CASGLQGTDTQYF	TGTGCTAGTGGTTTGCAGGGGACGGATACGCAGTATTTT
TRBV28	NA	TRBJ1-2	NA	CASSSPGYGYTF	TGTGCCAGCAGTAGTCCAGGATATGGCTACACCTTC
TRBV6-1	NA	TRBJ2-1	TRBD1	CASRETGFDEQFF	TGTGCCAGCAGAGAGACAGGGTTTGATGAGCAGTTCTTC
TRBV9	NA	TRBJ2-2	TRBD1	CASSVDRARGGELFF	TGTGCCAGCAGCGTCGACAGGGCTAGGGGCGGGGAGCTGTTTTTT
TRBV7-2	NA	TRBJ2-5	NA	CASSQTRWGETQYF	TGTGCCAGCAGCCAAACTAGGTGGGGAGAGACCCAGTACTTC
TRBV7-9	NA	TRBJ2-7	TRBD1	CASSLQGAHEQYF	TGTGCCAGCAGCTTGCAGGGGGCCCACGAGCAGTACTTC
TRBV5-6	once	TRBJ2-5	NA	CASSEARGRETQYF	TGTGCCAGCAGCGAGGCTCGGGGGAGAGAGACCCAGTACTTC
TRBV4-3	NA	TRBJ1-2	NA	CASSQSHIRGQNYGYTF	TGCGCCAGCAGCCAATCCCATATACGGGGTCAGAACTATGGCTACACCTTC
TRBV4-3	NA	TRBJ2-3	NA	CASSQVHRVGAGATDTQYF	TGCGCCAGCAGCCAAGTCCACCGGGTAGGGGCGGGGGCCACAGATACGCAGTATTTT
TRBV4-1	NA	TRBJ2-7	NA	CASSQTGLGEQYF	TGCGCCAGCAGCCAAACAGGGTTGGGCGAGCAGTACTTC
TRBV4-3	few	TRBJ2-2	NA	CASSQGTSNTGELFF	TGCGCCAGCAGCCAAGGCACTTCGAACACCGGGGAGCTGTTTTTT